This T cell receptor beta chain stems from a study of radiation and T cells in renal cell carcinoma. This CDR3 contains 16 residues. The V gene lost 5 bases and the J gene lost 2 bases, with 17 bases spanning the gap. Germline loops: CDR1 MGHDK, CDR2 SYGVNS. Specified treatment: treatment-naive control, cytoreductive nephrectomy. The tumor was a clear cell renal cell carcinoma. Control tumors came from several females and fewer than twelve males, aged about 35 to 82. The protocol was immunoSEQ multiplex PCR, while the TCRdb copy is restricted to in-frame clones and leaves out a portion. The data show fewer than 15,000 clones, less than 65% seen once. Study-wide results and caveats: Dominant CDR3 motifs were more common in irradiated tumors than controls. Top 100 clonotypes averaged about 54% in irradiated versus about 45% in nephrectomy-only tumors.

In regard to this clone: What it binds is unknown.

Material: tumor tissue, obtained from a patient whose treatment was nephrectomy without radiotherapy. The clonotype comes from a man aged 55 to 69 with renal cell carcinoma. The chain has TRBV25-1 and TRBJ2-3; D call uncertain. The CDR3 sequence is CASSPHGSTNTDTQYF. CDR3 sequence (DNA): TGTGCCAGCAGTCCCCATGGAAGTACCAACACAGATACGCAGTATTTT.